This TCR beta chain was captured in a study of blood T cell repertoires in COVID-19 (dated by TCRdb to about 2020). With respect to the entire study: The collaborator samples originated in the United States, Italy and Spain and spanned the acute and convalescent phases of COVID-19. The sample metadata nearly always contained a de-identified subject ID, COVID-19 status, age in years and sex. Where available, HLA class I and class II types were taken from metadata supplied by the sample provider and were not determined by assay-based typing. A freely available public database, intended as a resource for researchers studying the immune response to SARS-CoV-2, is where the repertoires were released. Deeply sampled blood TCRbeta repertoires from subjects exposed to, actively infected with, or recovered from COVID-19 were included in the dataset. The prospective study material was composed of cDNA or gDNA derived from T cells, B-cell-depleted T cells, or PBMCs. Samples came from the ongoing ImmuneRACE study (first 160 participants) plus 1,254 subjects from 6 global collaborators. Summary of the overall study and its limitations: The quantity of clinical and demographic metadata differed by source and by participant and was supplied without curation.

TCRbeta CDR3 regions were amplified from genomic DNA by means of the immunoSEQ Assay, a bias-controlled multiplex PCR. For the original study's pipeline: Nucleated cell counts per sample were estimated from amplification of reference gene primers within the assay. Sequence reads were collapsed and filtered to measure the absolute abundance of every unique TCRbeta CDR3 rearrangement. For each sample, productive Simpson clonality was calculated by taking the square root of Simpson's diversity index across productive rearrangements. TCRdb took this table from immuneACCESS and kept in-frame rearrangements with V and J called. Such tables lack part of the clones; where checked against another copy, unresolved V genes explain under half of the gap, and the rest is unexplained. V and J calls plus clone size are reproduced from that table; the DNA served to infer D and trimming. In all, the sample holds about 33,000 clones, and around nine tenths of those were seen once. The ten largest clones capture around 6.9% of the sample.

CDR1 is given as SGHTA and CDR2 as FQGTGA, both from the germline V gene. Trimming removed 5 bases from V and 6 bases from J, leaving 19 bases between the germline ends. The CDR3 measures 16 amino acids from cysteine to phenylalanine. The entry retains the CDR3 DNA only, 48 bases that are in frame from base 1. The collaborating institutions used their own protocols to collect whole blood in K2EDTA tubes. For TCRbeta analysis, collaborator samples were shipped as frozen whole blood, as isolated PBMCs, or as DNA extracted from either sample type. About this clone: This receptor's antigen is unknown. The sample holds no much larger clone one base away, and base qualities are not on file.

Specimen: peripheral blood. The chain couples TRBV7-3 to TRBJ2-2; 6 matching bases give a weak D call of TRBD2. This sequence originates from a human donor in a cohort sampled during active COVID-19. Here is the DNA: TGTGCCAGCAGCCACCGAGGAGGGGACCCCCCCGGGGAGCTGTTTTTT. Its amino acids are CASSHRGGDPPGELFF.